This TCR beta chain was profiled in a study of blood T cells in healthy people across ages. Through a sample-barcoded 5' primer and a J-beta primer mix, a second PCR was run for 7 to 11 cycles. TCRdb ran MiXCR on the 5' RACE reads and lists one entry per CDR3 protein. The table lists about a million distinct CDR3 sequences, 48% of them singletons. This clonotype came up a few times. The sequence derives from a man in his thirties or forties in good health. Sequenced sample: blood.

The CDR3 sequence is CASSYGTGDPLEGEQYF. The DNA of the CDR3 is TGTGCCAGCAGTTACGGGACAGGGGACCCGTTGGAGGGTGAGCAGTACTTC. The chain employs TRBV6-5 and TRBJ2-5; TRBD1 agrees at 10 bases. This CDR3 comprises 17 residues. CDR1 and CDR2 (germline): MNHEY, SVGAGI. V gave up 2 bases and J gave up 11 bases; unmatched junction bases: 17.